This record concerns one TCR beta chain sequence. This entry is derived from a study of blood T cell repertoires in COVID-19. TCRdb's table, derived via immunoSEQ multiplex PCR, lists solely in-frame clones and lacks some. Seen here are a few hundred thousand clones, roughly 85% observed once, and the top ten hold 3% to 4%. The receptor was isolated from a woman aged 18-30 years with acute or convalescent COVID-19. The sample taken for sequencing was peripheral blood.

The CDR3 region is CASSMTGGEQYF. DNA of the CDR3: TGTGCCAGTAGTATGACGGGGGGCGAGCAGTACTTC. This chain joins TRBV19 and TRBJ2-7; TRBD2 aligns across 7 bases. The CDR3 is made up of 12 amino acids. CDR1 is LNHDA and CDR2 is SQIVND in the germline V gene (reference sequence). Trimming cost V 3 bases and J 6 bases; bases outside gene matches: 2.